This note documents a single T cell receptor (beta chain) sequence. Its antigen remains unknown. This specimen belongs to a study of PD-1 blockade in classical Hodgkin lymphoma. Study conclusions and caveats: Although disease activity or prior therapy may be involved, causes of the repertoire differences remain undefined.

No patient escaped relapse after autologous stem cell transplantation, and brentuximab vedotin exposure varied. The length of the CDR3 is 10 residues. V shed 5 bases and J shed 5 bases, with 4 bases lying between them. Germline V gene lookup returns CDR1 DFQATT and CDR2 SNEGSKA (reference sequence). Assay: immunoSEQ multiplex PCR; the TCRdb copy retains only in-frame clones and omits some. The table shows tens of thousands of clones, with roughly 88% occurring only once. This chain links TRBV20-1 with TRBJ2-1, with D uncertain. The sequence was collected from a human donor with classical Hodgkin lymphoma. The sample consisted of peripheral blood mononuclear cells (PBMCs), taken at baseline. CDR3 sequence (DNA): TGCAGTGCTTCAAACAATGAGCAGTTCTTC. Residues: CSASNNEQFF.